Shown below are 29 T cell receptor beta chains from a single sample sequenced in a study of T cells after yellow fever vaccination. TCRdb used MiXCR to reprocess the 5' RACE reads, holding one entry per CDR3 protein. The sample yields 150,000 to 200,000 distinct CDR3 sequences, around 10% seen once. Material: CD8+ T cells sorted from PBMCs, obtained 15 days after the yellow fever booster vaccination. The receptors shown here come from a man younger than 35 who received the YFV17D yellow fever vaccine.

This clonotype came up a few times. V is TRBV6-1 and J is TRBJ1-3; weak D call: TRBD1 (6 bases). This CDR3 is built from 13 residues. CDR1 and CDR2 from the germline V gene are MNHNS and SASEGT. Deletions cut 6 bases from V and 4 bases from J, with 10 bases between. CDR3 loop: CASSDRLGNTIYF. CDR3 coding DNA: TGTGCCAGCAGCGACAGGCTAGGAAACACCATATATTTT.

This clonotype occurred many times. The V and J genes are TRBV27 and TRBJ2-5, with D possibly matching TRBD2 (6 bases). Germline V gives CDR1 MNHEY, CDR2 SMNVEV (reference sequence). The germline V and J ends were trimmed by 6 bases and 7 bases, with 12 bases remaining between them. The CDR3 consists of 12 residues. CDR3 nucleotides: TGTGCCAGCAGAGGAGGGCGGGGGACCCAGTACTTC. It specifies CASRGGRGTQYF.

The chain uses TRBV12-3 or TRBV12-4 and TRBJ2-3; the D is unclear. The V end lost 1 base, the J end lost 0 bases, and 8 bases lay between the germline ends. The CDR3 spans 15 residues. The CDR3 coding sequence is TGTGCCAGCAGTTTAGAGACCACTAGCACAGATACGCAGTATTTT. Its translation is CASSLETTSTDTQYF.

The chain links TRBV9 to TRBJ2-1; 11 bases are a match to TRBD2. The CDR3 covers 17 residues. Germline V gene sequence: CDR1 SGDLS, CDR2 YYNGEE. J gave up 2 bases and V 3 bases, and 7 bases lay outside the gene matches. In nucleotides, the CDR3 is TGTGCCAGCAGCGGCGGTCAACTAGCGGGGGCCTACAATGAGCAGTTCTTC. Amino acid sequence: CASSGGQLAGAYNEQFF.

The V call is TRBV12-3 or TRBV12-4, the J call TRBJ1-1; D not resolved. The CDR3 spans 14 residues. V lost 3 bases to trimming and J lost 4 bases, with 12 bases between them. As DNA, the CDR3 is TGTGCCAGCAGTTTCGAGGCGCTGGCCACTGAAGCTTTCTTT. Protein product: CASSFEALATEAFF.

This clonotype was counted a few times. V and J are TRBV5-1 and TRBJ1-2, with TRBD1 as a possible D gene (6 bases). Trimming stripped 0 bases from V and 4 bases from J, with 16 bases between. Per germline, CDR1 SGHRS and CDR2 YFSETQ. This CDR3 has 16 amino acids. In DNA form, the CDR3 reads TGCGCCAGCAGCTTGGCCCGGACAGAAGACTTCTATGGCTACACCTTC. The encoded protein is CASSLARTEDFYGYTF.

The chain is built from TRBV7-9 and TRBJ2-7; 8 bases line up with TRBD1. The CDR3 is made up of 15 amino acids. V lost 7 bases to trimming and J lost 9 bases; unmatched junction nucleotides: 17. Germline CDR1 reads SEHNR; CDR2 reads FQNEAQ (reference sequence). This CDR3 is CASILPSRTGCGQYV. The DNA of the CDR3 is TGTGCCAGCATCCTACCATCTAGGACAGGGTGCGGGCAGTACGTC.

The V gene is TRBV6-5, the J gene TRBJ1-1; no definite D call. Trimming took off 8 bases at V and 4 bases at J, with 14 bases between the two ends. Germline V CDR1 and CDR2: MNHEY, SVGAGI. The CDR3 contains 13 residues. The CDR3 coding sequence is TGTGCCAGCGGGCCGTCTCTTCTCACTGAAGCTTTCTTT. Residues: CASGPSLLTEAFF.

This clonotype was observed at least ten times. This chain connects TRBV4-3 to TRBJ2-5; D not certain. There are 14 residues in the CDR3. CDR1 and CDR2 from the germline V gene are LGHNA and YSLEER. V lost 0 bases and J lost 9, with 14 bases in between. CDR3 DNA: TGCGCCAGCAGCCAAGACAGGAACAACCGGGCCCAGTACTTC. It yields the protein CASSQDRNNRAQYF.

Many counts were recorded for this clonotype. The chain employs TRBV10-1 and TRBJ2-3, with D unclear. This CDR3 is 13 amino acids long. Trimming stripped 4 bases from V and 1 base from J, with 6 bases between. Germline loops: CDR1 WNHNN, CDR2 SYGVQD (reference sequence). CDR3 sequence: CASSASGTDTQYF. For the CDR3, the DNA is TGCGCCAGCAGTGCAAGCGGCACAGATACGCAGTATTTT.

This clonotype was seen only a few times. The chain recombines TRBV9 with TRBJ1-1; possible D gene TRBD1, 5 bases. V was trimmed by 9 bases and J by 0 bases, leaving 12 bases between them. Looked up from germline, CDR1 is SGDLS and CDR2 is YYNGEE. The CDR3 is made up of 13 amino acids. The CDR3 nucleotides are TGTGCCACAGGGACGGGGTTGAACACTGAAGCTTTCTTT. Encoded protein: CATGTGLNTEAFF.

V and J are TRBV6-5 and TRBJ2-5, with D uncertain. Germline CDR1 reads MNHEY; CDR2 reads SVGAGI. V was shortened by 0 bases and J by 4 bases, with 9 bases between the two germline ends. This CDR3 contains 14 residues. CDR3 DNA: TGTGCCAGCAGTTACTCAAGGCTGATAGAGACCCAGTACTTC. This encodes CASSYSRLIETQYF.

This clonotype was recorded a few times. The rearrangement uses TRBV4-2 and TRBJ2-2, with TRBD1 matching 11 bases. Trimming cost V 4 bases and J 4 bases; bases outside gene matches: 8. CDR1 LGHNA and CDR2 YNFKEQ come from the germline V gene. The CDR3 is made up of 17 amino acids. The CDR3 DNA reads TGTGCCAGCAGCCCATTCTGGGGACAGGGGGGCACCGGGGAGCTGTTTTTT. Its translation: CASSPFWGQGGTGELFF.

V and J are TRBV18 and TRBJ2-7; D unclear. V was cut by 3 bases and J by 6 bases, with 3 bases left in between. Germline lookup yields CDR1 KGHSH and CDR2 LQKENI. The CDR3 consists of 10 residues. CDR3 DNA sequence: TGTGCCAGCTCACCCAGCGAGCAGTACGTC. Protein product: CASSPSEQYV.

The chain couples TRBV7-9 to TRBJ2-5; 9 positions match TRBD2. In germline, CDR1 is SEHNR, CDR2 FQNEAQ (reference sequence). The CDR3 consists of 15 residues. The trim removed 2 bases at V and 0 bases at J, leaving 1 base unmatched. The CDR3, as DNA: TGTGCCAGCAGCTTAATAGCGGGGGACCAAGAGACCCAGTACTTC. It specifies CASSLIAGDQETQYF.

This sequence joins TRBV20-1 and TRBJ2-7; 9 nucleotides line up with TRBD1. The germline V gene encodes CDR1 DFQATT and CDR2 SNEGSKA (reference sequence). The V gene end was trimmed by 3 bases and the J gene end by 3 bases; junction bases not matched to a gene: 3. The CDR3 is 13 residues long. The CDR3 spells CSARPGQGYEQYF. CDR3 nucleotides: TGCAGTGCTAGGCCGGGACAGGGCTACGAGCAGTACTTC.

This clonotype was counted between two and nine times. This chain connects TRBV4-1 to TRBJ1-5; perhaps TRBD1 as D (6 bases). Germline V gene sequence: CDR1 MGHRA, CDR2 YSYEKL. This CDR3 contains 14 residues. Trimming pared 1 base from V and 7 bases from J, leaving 11 bases between. DNA of the CDR3: TGCGCCAGCAGCCAAGCCCCAGGGGAGCAGCCCCAGCATTTT. Its translation is CASSQAPGEQPQHF.

This clonotype was seen only a few times. CDR3 nucleotide sequence: TGTGCCAGCAGCTTAGCCTCGGATTATAGCAATCAGCCCCAGCATTTT. Protein sequence: CASSLASDYSNQPQHF. The chain uses TRBV7-8 and TRBJ1-5; D remains unclear. This CDR3 spans 16 amino acids. Per germline, CDR1 SGHVS and CDR2 FQNEAQ. Trimming left V 0 bases short and J 0 bases short, with 9 bases between.

This clonotype was found a few times. CDR3 residues: CATSNRGQQETQYF. The CDR3 DNA is TGTGCCACCAGCAATCGGGGACAGCAAGAGACCCAGTACTTC. V gene TRBV15 combines with J gene TRBJ2-5, with 7 bases identical to TRBD1. Germline lookup yields CDR1 LNHNV and CDR2 YYDKDF (reference sequence). V was pared by 4 bases and J by 2 bases, with 4 bases of the junction left unmatched. The CDR3 is 14 amino acids.

This clonotype came up a few times. The J gene is TRBJ2-7, the V gene TRBV9, with TRBD2 matching 7 bases. This CDR3 comprises 16 residues. Germline V CDR1 and CDR2: SGDLS, YYNGEE. V was clipped by 1 base and J by 2 bases; unmatched bases: 9. CDR3: CASSVKSGGTAYEQYF. The CDR3, as DNA: TGTGCCAGCAGCGTAAAATCCGGGGGGACGGCCTACGAGCAGTACTTC.

This clonotype was seen only a few times. The chain employs TRBV4-1 and TRBJ1-4; D uncertain. The germline V gene has CDR1 MGHRA and CDR2 YSYEKL. The germline V and J ends were trimmed by 6 bases and 4 bases, with 9 bases remaining between them. This CDR3 spans 13 amino acids. This chain's CDR3 is CASRTRNNEKLFF. In DNA, the CDR3 is TGCGCCAGCAGGACCCGCAATAATGAAAAACTGTTTTTT.

This clonotype was detected a few times. The rearrangement joins TRBV7-9 to TRBJ2-7; D is uncertain. The CDR3 spans 13 residues. CDR1 SEHNR and CDR2 FQNEAQ come from the germline V gene (reference sequence). V was shortened by 5 bases and J by 0 bases, with 8 bases between the two germline ends. The CDR3 loop is CASSGPGSYEQYV. CDR3 bases: TGTGCCAGCAGCGGACCTGGCTCCTACGAGCAGTACGTC.

The V and J genes are TRBV19 and TRBJ2-1, with TRBD2 identical over 11 bases. V gave up 1 base and J gave up 13 bases; unmatched junction bases: 3. This CDR3 region has 13 residues. Germline V gives CDR1 LNHDA, CDR2 SQIVND (reference sequence). CDR3 sequence: CASSIGSGGAQFF. The CDR3 DNA reads as TGTGCCAGTAGTATAGGTAGCGGGGGGGCTCAGTTCTTC.

The gene calls are TRBV15 and TRBJ1-2; 7 positions match TRBD1. CDR3 length: 15 amino acids. Germline lookup yields CDR1 LNHNV and CDR2 YYDKDF (reference sequence). V gave up 0 bases and J gave up 3 bases; unmatched junction bases: 4. CDR3 DNA: TGTGCCACCAGCAGAGACCGGGACAGATACTATGGCTACACCTTC. It specifies CATSRDRDRYYGYTF.

The V call is TRBV4-1, the J call TRBJ2-1, with D possibly TRBD2 on 5 matching bases. CDR1 is MGHRA and CDR2 is YSYEKL in the germline V gene. The CDR3 spans 16 residues. Trimming removed 2 bases at V and 0 bases at J, with 11 bases between. CDR3 nucleotide sequence: TGCGCCAGCAGCCAATTCGAGGGCCGCTCCTACAATGAGCAGTTCTTC. The encoded protein is CASSQFEGRSYNEQFF.

This rearrangement joins TRBV29-1 to TRBJ2-5, with D uncertain. V dropped 3 bases and J dropped 5 bases, with 19 bases sitting between them. CDR1 and CDR2 (germline): SQVTM, ANQGSEA. CDR3 length: 15 residues. The CDR3, as DNA: TGCAGCGTTGACGCGGAGTACGGCCCCCCCGAGACCCAGTACTTC. Amino acid sequence: CSVDAEYGPPETQYF. Together with reference TRBV29-1 and TRBJ2-5, the CDR3 gives the full variable domain: SAVISQKPSRDICQRGTSLTIQCQVDSQVTMMFWYRQQPGQSLTLIATANQGSEATYESGFVIDKFPISRPNLTFSTLTVSNMSPEDSSIYLCSVDAEYGPPETQYFGPGTRLLVL.

This clonotype was seen many times. This chain uses TRBV20-1 with TRBJ2-1; D is possibly TRBD2 (5 bases). The V gene lost 4 bases and the J gene lost 0 bases, with 10 bases spanning the gap. The CDR3 covers 14 residues. Germline V gene sequence: CDR1 DFQATT, CDR2 SNEGSKA (reference sequence). The CDR3, as DNA: TGCAGTGCTATCGGGGAGAGCTCCTACAATGAGCAGTTCTTC. Translated: CSAIGESSYNEQFF.

This clonotype occurred a few times. This chain connects TRBV6-6 to TRBJ1-4; D unclear. Germline lookup yields CDR1 MNHNY and CDR2 SVGAGI (reference sequence). The CDR3 covers 14 residues. The ends were cut back, 3 bases at V and 8 bases at J, with 13 bases in the middle. The CDR3 DNA reads TGTGCCAGCAGTTATTGGGGATTTGAAGAAAAACTGTTTTTT. It specifies CASSYWGFEEKLFF.

The chain recombines TRBV7-9 with TRBJ1-1; D uncertain. The CDR3 extends over 14 amino acids. V was trimmed by 1 base and J by 2 bases, leaving 8 bases between them. Germline V lookup: CDR1 SEHNR, CDR2 FQNEAQ (reference sequence). CDR3 residues: CASSLVGRNTEAFF. CDR3 nucleotides: TGTGCCAGCAGCTTAGTCGGTAGAAACACTGAAGCTTTCTTT. Based on the CDR3 plus reference TRBV7-9 and TRBJ1-1, the full variable domain is DTGVSQNPRHKITKRGQNVTFRCDPISEHNRLYWYRQTLGQGPEFLTYFQNEAQLEKSRLLSDRFSAERPKGSFSTLEIQRTEQGDSAMYLCASSLVGRNTEAFFGQGTRLTVV.